This T cell receptor beta chain was identified in a study of T-cell reconstitution after alpha-beta-depleted transplantation in children. This clonotype was counted ten times or more. What it binds is unknown. Unique molecular identifiers were used in preparing the TCRbeta library. TCRdb re-called the PCR reads through MiXCR, storing one row per CDR3 protein. The sample contains about 470,000 distinct CDR3 sequences, around two fifths of which appear only once. With 4 bases removed from V and 13 bases from J, the gap between germline ends came to 11 bases. Germline V CDR1 and CDR2: LGHDT, YNNKEL (reference sequence). The CDR3 runs to 11 residues. Study conclusions and caveats: Most T-cell counts and diversity one year after the transplant came from T cells that were newly produced.

The sequences come from PBMCs, collected before TCRalphabeta/CD19-depleted stem cell transplant. The sequence came from a girl aged 2-15 years with aplastic anemia, due to receive a stem cell transplant. The chain recombines TRBV3-1 with TRBJ2-4; either TRBD1 or TRBD2 may fit D (5 bases each). CDR3 region: CASSLSGAQYF. CDR3 nucleotide sequence: TGTGCCAGCAGCCTCTCCGGGGCGCAGTACTTC.